The entry below gives a single T cell receptor (beta chain) sequence along with its context. Enrolled through a virtual design, the participants were between about 18 and 100 years of age and came from about two dozen US areas. All recovered Cohort 3 donors got two negative PCRs, got clearance, or saw symptom resolution. Authors' processing steps: Amplification with reference gene primers provided the estimates of nucleated cell counts. TCRdb keeps only in-frame clones here, not all; method: immunoSEQ multiplex PCR. D and trimming come from the DNA, and the V and J calls and clone size come from that table. This table has about 410,000 clones, about nine tenths appearing once. The data are from a study of blood T cell repertoires in COVID-19. Turning to the study itself: Italy, Spain and the United States were the sources of the convalescent and acute COVID-19 samples.

J lost 3 bases, V lost 2 bases, and 7 bases had no gene match. This CDR3 is built from 15 residues. Germline CDR1 SGHRS, CDR2 YFSETQ. The chain couples TRBV5-1 to TRBJ1-1; TRBD1 matches 7 bases. Sequencing used PBMCs or T cells enriched from blood (not recorded which). The receptor was derived from a man aged 18 to 35 who had recovered from COVID-19. CDR3: CASSLWRQGDTEAFF. The CDR3 nucleotides read TGCGCCAGCAGCTTATGGAGGCAGGGGGACACTGAAGCTTTCTTT.